This T cell receptor (beta chain) was recovered during a study of blood T cells in healthy people across ages. They isolated at least 7 million PBMCs from each sample. V lost 4 bases, J lost 7 bases, and 23 bases lay in between. Per the germline V gene, CDR1 is LGHDT and CDR2 is YNNKEL (reference sequence). The CDR3 length is 17 residues. Only a few counts were recorded for this clonotype. The antigen is not known. The second PCR ran about 6 to 12 cycles with a sample-barcoded 5' primer and J-beta primers. Each cDNA molecule, via a template-switch adaptor with 12 random nucleotides, was tagged. Sequencing yielded, for each sample, at least 2.5 million paired-end reads carrying CDR3. TCRdb processed the 5' RACE reads anew with MiXCR; each CDR3 protein has one entry. Among roughly 1,500,000 distinct CDR3 sequences listed, 34% were seen once. General study results and limits: More naive CD4+ cells and higher diversity marked long-lived donors relative to aged donors.

The TCR sequence derives from a woman younger than 45 in good health. Source material: blood. This sequence joins TRBV3-1 and TRBJ2-1, with D perhaps being TRBD1 or TRBD2 (6 bases each). The CDR3 protein is CASSPLLGAGEENEQFF. The CDR3 nucleotides read TGTGCCAGCAGCCCCCTTCTTGGGGCAGGGGAGGAGAATGAGCAGTTCTTC.